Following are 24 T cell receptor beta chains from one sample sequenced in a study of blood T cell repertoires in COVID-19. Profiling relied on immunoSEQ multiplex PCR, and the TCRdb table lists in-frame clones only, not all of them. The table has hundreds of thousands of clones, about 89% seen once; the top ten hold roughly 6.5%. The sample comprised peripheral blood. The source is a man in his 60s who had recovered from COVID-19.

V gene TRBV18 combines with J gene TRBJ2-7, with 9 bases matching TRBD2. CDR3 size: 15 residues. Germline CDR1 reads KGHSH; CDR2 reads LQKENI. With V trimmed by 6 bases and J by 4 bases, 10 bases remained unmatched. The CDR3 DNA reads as TGTGCCAGCTCTCCTGGGCTAGCGGGAATTTACGAGCAGTACTTC. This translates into CASSPGLAGIYEQYF.

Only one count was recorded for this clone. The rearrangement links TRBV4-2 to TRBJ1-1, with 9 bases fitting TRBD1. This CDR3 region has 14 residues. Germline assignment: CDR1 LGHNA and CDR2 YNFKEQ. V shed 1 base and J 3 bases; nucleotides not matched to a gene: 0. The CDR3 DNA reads TGTGCCAGCAGCCAAGGGACAGGGGACACTGAAGCTTTCTTT. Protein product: CASSQGTGDTEAFF.

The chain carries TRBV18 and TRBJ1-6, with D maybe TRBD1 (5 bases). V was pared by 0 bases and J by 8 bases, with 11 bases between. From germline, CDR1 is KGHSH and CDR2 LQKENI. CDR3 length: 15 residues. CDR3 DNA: TGTGCCAGCTCACCACCTTCACGGGGGGATTCACCCCTCCACTTT. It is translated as CASSPPSRGDSPLHF.

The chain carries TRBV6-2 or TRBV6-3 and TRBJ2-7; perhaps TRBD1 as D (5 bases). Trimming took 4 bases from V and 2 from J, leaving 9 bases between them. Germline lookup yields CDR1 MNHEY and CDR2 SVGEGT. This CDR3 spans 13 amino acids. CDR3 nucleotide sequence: TGTGCCAGCAGTTCGAGACAGACCTACGAGCAGTACTTC. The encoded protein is CASSSRQTYEQYF.

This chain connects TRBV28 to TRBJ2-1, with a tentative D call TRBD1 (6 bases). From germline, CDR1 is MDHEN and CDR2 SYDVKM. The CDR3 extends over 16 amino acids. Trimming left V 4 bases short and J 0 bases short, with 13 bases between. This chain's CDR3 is CASSSYRASSYNEQFF. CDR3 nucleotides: TGTGCCAGCAGTTCGTACAGGGCTAGCTCCTACAATGAGCAGTTCTTC.

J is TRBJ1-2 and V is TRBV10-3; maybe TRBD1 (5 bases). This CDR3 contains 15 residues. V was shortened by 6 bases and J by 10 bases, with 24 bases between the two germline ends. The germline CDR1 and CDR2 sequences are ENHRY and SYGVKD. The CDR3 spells CAIRVHGGISGAYTF. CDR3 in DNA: TGTGCCATCAGGGTCCATGGGGGGATCAGTGGTGCCTACACCTTC.

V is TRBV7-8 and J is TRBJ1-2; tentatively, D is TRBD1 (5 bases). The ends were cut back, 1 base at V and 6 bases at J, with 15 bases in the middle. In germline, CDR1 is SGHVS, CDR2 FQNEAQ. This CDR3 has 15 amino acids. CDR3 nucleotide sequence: TGTGCCAGCAGCTTAGGCCGGGGGGTTTCGAATGGCTACACCTTC. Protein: CASSLGRGVSNGYTF.

The CDR3 loop reads CASSLLAGQGAQGRNSPLHF. The CDR3, as DNA: TGTGCCAGCAGCTTATTAGCGGGACAGGGGGCGCAAGGGCGTAATTCACCCCTCCACTTT. This chain links TRBV7-8 with TRBJ1-6, with 12 bases aligning to TRBD1. V was pared by 2 bases and J by 6 bases, with 14 bases of the junction left unmatched. CDR3 length: 20 amino acids. From germline, CDR1 is SGHVS and CDR2 FQNEAQ.

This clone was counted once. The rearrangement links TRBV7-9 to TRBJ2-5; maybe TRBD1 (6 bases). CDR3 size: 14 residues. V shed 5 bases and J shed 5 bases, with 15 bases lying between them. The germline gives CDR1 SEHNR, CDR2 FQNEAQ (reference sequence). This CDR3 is CASSLGQSAETQYF. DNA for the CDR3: TGTGCCAGCAGCCTAGGACAGTCGGCGGAGACCCAGTACTTC. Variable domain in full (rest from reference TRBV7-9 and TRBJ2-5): DTGVSQNPRHKITKRGQNVTFRCDPISEHNRLYWYRQTLGQGPEFLTYFQNEAQLEKSRLLSDRFSAERPKGSFSTLEIQRTEQGDSAMYLCASSLGQSAETQYFGPGTRLLVL.

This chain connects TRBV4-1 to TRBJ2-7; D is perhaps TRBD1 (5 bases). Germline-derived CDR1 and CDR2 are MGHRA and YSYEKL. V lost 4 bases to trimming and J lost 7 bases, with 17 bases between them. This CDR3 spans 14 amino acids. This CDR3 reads CASSRRGREGEQYF. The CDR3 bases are TGCGCCAGCAGCCGACGAGGCAGGGAAGGAGAGCAGTACTTC.

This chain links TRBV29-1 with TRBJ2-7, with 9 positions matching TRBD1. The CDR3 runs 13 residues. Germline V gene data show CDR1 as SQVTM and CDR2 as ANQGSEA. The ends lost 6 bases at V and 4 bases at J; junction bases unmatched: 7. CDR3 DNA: TGCAGCGTGTCTCGGGGACAGGGTTACGAGCAGTACTTC. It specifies CSVSRGQGYEQYF.

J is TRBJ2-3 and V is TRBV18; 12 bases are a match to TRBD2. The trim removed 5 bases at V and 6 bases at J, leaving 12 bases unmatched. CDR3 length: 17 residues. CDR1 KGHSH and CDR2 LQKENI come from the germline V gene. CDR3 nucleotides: TGTGCCAGCTCAGCGCAGAAAGGGACTAGCGGGTCCGATACGCAGTATTTT. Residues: CASSAQKGTSGSDTQYF.

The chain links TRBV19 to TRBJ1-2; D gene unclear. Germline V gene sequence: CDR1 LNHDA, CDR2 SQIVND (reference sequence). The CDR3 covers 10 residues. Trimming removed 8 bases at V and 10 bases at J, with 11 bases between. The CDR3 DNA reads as TGTGCCAGTGGCGGCATTTTCTACACCTTC. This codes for CASGGIFYTF.

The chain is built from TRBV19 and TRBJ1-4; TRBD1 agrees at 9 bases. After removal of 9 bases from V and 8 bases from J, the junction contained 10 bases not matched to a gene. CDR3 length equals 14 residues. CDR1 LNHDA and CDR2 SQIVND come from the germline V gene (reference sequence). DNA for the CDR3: TGTGCCAGCAGCGTACAGGGGGCGATGGAAAAACTGTTTTTT. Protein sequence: CASSVQGAMEKLFF.

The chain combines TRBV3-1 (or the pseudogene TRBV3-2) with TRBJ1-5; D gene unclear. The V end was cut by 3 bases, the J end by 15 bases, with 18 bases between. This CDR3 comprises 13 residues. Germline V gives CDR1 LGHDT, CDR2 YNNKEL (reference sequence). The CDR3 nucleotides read TGTGCCAGCAGCCAGTCCGGGGTCTACGGGTTGCATTTT. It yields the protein CASSQSGVYGLHF.

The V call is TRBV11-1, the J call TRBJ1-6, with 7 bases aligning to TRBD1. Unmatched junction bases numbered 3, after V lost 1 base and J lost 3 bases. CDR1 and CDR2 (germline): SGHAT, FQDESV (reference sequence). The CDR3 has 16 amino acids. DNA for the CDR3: TGTGCCAGCAGCTTAGGAGGGGGCGGCTATAATTCACCCCTCCACTTT. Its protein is CASSLGGGGYNSPLHF.

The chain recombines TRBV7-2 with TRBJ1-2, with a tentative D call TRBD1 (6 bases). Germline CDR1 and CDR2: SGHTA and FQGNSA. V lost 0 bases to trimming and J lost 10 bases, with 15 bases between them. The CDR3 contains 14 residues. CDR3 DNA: TGTGCCAGCAGCTTAGCTGGAGTGACAGGCTCCTACACCTTC. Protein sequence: CASSLAGVTGSYTF.

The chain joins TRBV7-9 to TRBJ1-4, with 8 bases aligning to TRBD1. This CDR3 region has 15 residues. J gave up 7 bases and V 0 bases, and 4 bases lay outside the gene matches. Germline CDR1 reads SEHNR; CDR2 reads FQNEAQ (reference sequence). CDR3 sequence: CASSLAQGAVEKLFF. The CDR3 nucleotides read TGTGCCAGCAGCTTAGCTCAGGGGGCAGTTGAAAAACTGTTTTTT.

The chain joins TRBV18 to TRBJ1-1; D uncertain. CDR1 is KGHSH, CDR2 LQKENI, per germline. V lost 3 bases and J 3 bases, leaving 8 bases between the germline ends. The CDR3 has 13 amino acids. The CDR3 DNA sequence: TGTGCCAGCTCACCTACAGTGGACACTGAAGCTTTCTTT. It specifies CASSPTVDTEAFF.

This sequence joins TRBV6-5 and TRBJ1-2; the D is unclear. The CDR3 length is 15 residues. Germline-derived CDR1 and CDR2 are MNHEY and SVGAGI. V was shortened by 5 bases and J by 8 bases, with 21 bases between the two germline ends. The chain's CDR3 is CASSQTLGQKTGYTF. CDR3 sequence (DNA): TGTGCCAGCAGTCAAACCCTCGGTCAAAAAACCGGCTACACCTTC.

The DNA for the CDR3 is TGTGCCAGCAGTCGGGGGGCCGGGGAGCTGTTTTTT. Translating gives CASSRGAGELFF. The rearrangement joins TRBV3-1 (or the pseudogene TRBV3-2) to TRBJ2-2, with 7 bases that match TRBD2. The germline CDR1 and CDR2 sequences are LGHDT and YNNKEL (reference sequence). Trimming took 6 bases from V and 6 from J; bases not matched to a gene: 1. CDR3 length: 12 residues.

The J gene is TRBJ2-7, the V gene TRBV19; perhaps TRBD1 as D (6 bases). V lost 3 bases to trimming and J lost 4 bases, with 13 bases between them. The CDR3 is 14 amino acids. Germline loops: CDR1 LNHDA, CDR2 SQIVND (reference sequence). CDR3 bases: TGTGCCAGTAGTATCCCGGGACATCTATACGAGCAGTACTTC. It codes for CASSIPGHLYEQYF.

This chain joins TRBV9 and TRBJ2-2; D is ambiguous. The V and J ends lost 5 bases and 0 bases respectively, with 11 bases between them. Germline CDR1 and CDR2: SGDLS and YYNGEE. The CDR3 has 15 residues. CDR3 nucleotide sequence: TGTGCCAGCAGTTCTCTTTCTCCGAACACCGGGGAGCTGTTTTTT. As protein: CASSSLSPNTGELFF.

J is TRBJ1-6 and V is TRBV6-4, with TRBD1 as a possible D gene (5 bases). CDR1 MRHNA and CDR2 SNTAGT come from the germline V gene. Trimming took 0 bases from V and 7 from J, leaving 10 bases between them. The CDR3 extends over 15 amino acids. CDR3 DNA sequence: TGTGCCAGCAGTGACTCCTCCAGGGAAAATTCACCCCTCCACTTT. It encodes CASSDSSRENSPLHF.